This entry is about one TCR beta chain. This clonotype showed up just a few times. What this receptor recognizes is not known. Qualities for individual bases were not recorded, and no much larger clone is one base off. These data are taken from a study of post-analysis software for immune sequencing data (dated by TCRdb to about 2015). About the study as a whole: The recorded disease courses included relapsing-remitting, secondary progressive and progressive-relapsing multiple sclerosis, and some patients had no subtype annotation. The multiple sclerosis patient repertoires were compared with 10 to 12 previously published healthy control repertoires from donors aged 6 to 25 years. A subset of samples was prepared in parallel using single-end sample barcoding, then pooled and co-amplified after Illumina adapter ligation. Results and caveats for the whole study, not just this receptor: Compared with controls, multiple sclerosis patients had significantly lower normalized Chao1 diversity, a finding suggesting substantial peripheral T-cell clonal expansion. Direct clustering with F measure showed strong co-clustering of samples prepared in the same batch, prompting a batch-effect correction. The control group was slightly older than the multiple sclerosis patient group. Significantly higher frequencies in patients than in controls were found for roughly 5 TRBV segments, including TRBV5-6, TRBV5-1 and TRBV20-1.

The CDR1 and CDR2 encoded by the germline V gene (reference sequence) are LGHDT and YNNKEL. A distance of 14 bases separates the germline ends of V and J, which lose 4 bases and 5 bases respectively. The CDR3 spans 14 residues, from the cysteine through the phenylalanine. Solely the CDR3 DNA is kept, with 42 bases framed from the first base. Libraries were made using PCR. Sequencing was performed on an Illumina HiSeq 2500. To reduce PCR and sequencing biases, unique molecular identifiers were incorporated into the TCR beta cDNA libraries. Per 1 to 10 million input T cells, 500,000 or so cDNA molecules were obtained, such that each molecule approximated one T cell. The patient libraries were prepared and sequenced using the same protocol as the earlier healthy control dataset. Samples belonging to the same batch were prepared together, multiplexed and sequenced on a shared HiSeq lane. The authors processed their data as follows. MIGEC was used to process the raw barcoded reads, and molecular identifier groups with only a single read were discarded before consensus assembly and CDR3 extraction. Clonotype tables were post-analysed with VDJtools, normalizing diversity by down-sampling all datasets to the smallest sample size. Repertoire overlap clustering matched CDR3 amino acid but not nucleotide sequences to correct batch-related cross-sample contamination. The public reads were run again by TCRdb, first through fastp at Q25 and then through MiXCR, and only productive beta chains were kept. Identical CDR3 protein sequences are pooled into one entry, listed with their most common genes and DNA. TCRdb's processing, not the study's, gives the V and J calls here. The sample table lists about 800,000 distinct CDR3 sequences, roughly 29% of them with a count of one. The ten biggest clones cover more than 0.45% of the sample.

TCR beta repertoires were profiled from peripheral blood of 10 to 15 young patients with multiple sclerosis to demonstrate the VDJtools post-analysis software. The multiple sclerosis patients were children and adolescents between roughly 6 and 17 years of age. The sequence was obtained from a girl aged 5-17 years with multiple sclerosis. The specimen sequenced was blood. The V and J segments used are TRBV3-1 and TRBJ2-5; the D gene identity is not certain. CDR3 reads: CASSPDSWAETQYF. The sequenced DNA is TGTGCCAGCAGCCCTGACTCTTGGGCCGAGACCCAGTACTTC.